This TCR beta chain was captured in a study of post-analysis software for immune sequencing data. Across the study: There were relapsing-remitting, secondary progressive and progressive-relapsing multiple sclerosis among the disease courses included. Whole-study findings and limits: Higher frequency in patients than in controls was seen for roughly five TRBV segments, with TRBV5-6, TRBV5-1 and TRBV20-1 among them. Multiple sclerosis patients had significantly lower normalized Chao1 diversity than controls.

This clonotype was observed a few times. Its matching antigen is unknown. CDR1 and CDR2 (germline): MNHNS, SASEGT. With V trimmed by 4 bases and J by 7 bases, 10 bases remained unmatched. The CDR3 consists of 17 residues. Each TCR beta cDNA library carried unique molecular identifiers. One entry per CDR3 protein, called by TCRdb with MiXCR from the PCR reads. The table includes hundreds of thousands of distinct CDR3 sequences, approximately 59% detected once. The TCR originated in a girl aged 2 to 10 with multiple sclerosis. Material for sequencing was blood. The V and J genes are TRBV6-1 and TRBJ2-1; TRBD2 matches 13 bases. The CDR3: CASSVTSGGAVWNEQFF. In nucleotides, the CDR3 is TGTGCCAGCAGTGTCACTAGCGGGGGGGCTGTGTGGAATGAGCAGTTCTTC.